A selection of T cell receptor beta chains follows, all from one sample in a study of blood T cell repertoires in COVID-19. Assay: immunoSEQ multiplex PCR; the TCRdb copy retains only in-frame clones and omits some. Of 350,000 to 550,000 clones listed, around 87% are singletons. The sample was PBMCs or T cells enriched from blood (not recorded which). All receptors come from a man between 25 and 39 years old who had recovered from COVID-19. The CDR3 runs from the conserved cysteine through the conserved F or W. The order of the fields is CDR3 protein, J gene, V gene.

CDR3: CASSLYAGGQYMNTEAFF; J: TRBJ1-1; V: TRBV28
CDR3: CASSEGGGPYEQYF; J: TRBJ2-7; V: TRBV2
CDR3: CASRETGTGGEEQYF; J: TRBJ2-7; V: TRBV2
CDR3: CASSQAGTGYTGELFF; J: TRBJ2-2; V: TRBV4-1
CDR3: CASGRARETQYF; J: TRBJ2-5; V: TRBV27
CDR3: CATSRDRGYTF; J: TRBJ1-2; V: TRBV15
CDR3: CASSHSNSPLHF; J: TRBJ1-6; V: TRBV7-9
CDR3: CASSTQNTEAFF; J: TRBJ1-1; V: TRBV9
CDR3: CASREGASWEDTQYF; J: TRBJ2-3; V: TRBV6-6
CDR3: CASSDGGTYTEAFF; J: TRBJ1-1; V: TRBV19
CDR3: CASNTPPGGTEAFF; J: TRBJ1-1; V: TRBV6-5
CDR3: CSASDTGNTEAFF; J: TRBJ1-1; V: TRBV20-1
CDR3: CASSPPGTGADTEAFF; J: TRBJ1-1; V: TRBV18
CDR3: CASRYDRSFDEQYF; J: TRBJ2-7; V: TRBV6-5
CDR3: CASSLQKTNSPLHF; J: TRBJ1-6; V: TRBV5-1
CDR3: CASSSPGTSGSDNEQFF; J: TRBJ2-1; V: TRBV5-8
CDR3: CASSQGETSWVKNEQFF; J: TRBJ2-1; V: TRBV4-1
CDR3: CASSLETGPSEQFF; J: TRBJ2-1; V: TRBV18
CDR3: CASSIQTGVGGYTF; J: TRBJ1-2; V: TRBV27
CDR3: CASSKAGDYYGYTF; J: TRBJ1-2; V: TRBV7-9
CDR3: CASSLTGGEKLFF; J: TRBJ1-4; V: TRBV10-2
CDR3: CASSPLMRGSSEAFF; J: TRBJ1-1; V: TRBV18
CDR3: CASLDREGYGYTF; J: TRBJ1-2; V: TRBV6-5
CDR3: CASSQRNTEAFF; J: TRBJ1-1; V: TRBV4-1
CDR3: CASSISHTGELFF; J: TRBJ2-2; V: TRBV10-1
CDR3: CAWHKQGNSPLHF; J: TRBJ1-6; V: TRBV30
CDR3: CASSESALSEQYF; J: TRBJ2-7; V: TRBV10-1
CDR3: CASSPTPTGQGRGYTF; J: TRBJ1-2; V: TRBV27
CDR3: CASGLVLSPLAGYEQYF; J: TRBJ2-7; V: TRBV12-5
CDR3: CASSQGTLGQEQYF; J: TRBJ2-7; V: TRBV4-1
CDR3: CARNRDTDSYEQYF; J: TRBJ2-7; V: TRBV2
CDR3: CASSQDLAPYNEQFF; J: TRBJ2-1; V: TRBV3-1/TRBV3-2
CDR3: CASSLAWTVSLDGYTF; J: TRBJ1-2; V: TRBV7-9
CDR3: CAISESAVGNTIYF; J: TRBJ1-3; V: TRBV10-3
CDR3: CASSQLLRPGRYGYTF; J: TRBJ1-2; V: TRBV3-1/TRBV3-2
CDR3: CASSERGPGSGNTIYF; J: TRBJ1-3; V: TRBV6-1
CDR3: CATTGGFNEKLFF; J: TRBJ1-4; V: TRBV19
CDR3: CASSPAGTNLYEQYF; J: TRBJ2-7; V: TRBV28
CDR3: CASSLLGGGGAFF; J: TRBJ1-1; V: TRBV28
CDR3: CASSLGQGDGTQYF; J: TRBJ2-5; V: TRBV5-1
CDR3: CASSLGETQYF; J: TRBJ2-5; V: TRBV19
CDR3: CASSLVRDRDAYEQYF; J: TRBJ2-7; V: TRBV28
CDR3: CASSFRGGNEQYF; J: TRBJ2-7; V: TRBV28
CDR3: CASSSSPPNTGNTIYF; J: TRBJ1-3; V: TRBV9
CDR3: CAWSVPGIGYTF; J: TRBJ1-2; V: TRBV30
CDR3: CASSLGAEGNQPQHF; J: TRBJ1-5; V: TRBV11-2
CDR3: CASSQRTADTQYF; J: TRBJ2-3; V: TRBV11-2
CDR3: CASSVWREAYEQYF; J: TRBJ2-7; V: TRBV2
CDR3: CASSVTGDYGYTF; J: TRBJ1-2; V: TRBV7-9
CDR3: CASSPPGFLNYGYTF; J: TRBJ1-2; V: TRBV28
CDR3: CASSLVRDSRNSPLHF; J: TRBJ1-6; V: TRBV7-3
CDR3: CASSPLPDRANEQYF; J: TRBJ2-7; V: TRBV18
CDR3: CATSRATEGAREKLFF; J: TRBJ1-4; V: TRBV15
CDR3: CASSSIEKLFF; J: TRBJ1-4; V: TRBV12-3/TRBV12-4
CDR3: CASSQARGQLELGIAKNIQYF; J: TRBJ2-4; V: TRBV3-1/TRBV3-2
CDR3: CASRTVNYGYTF; J: TRBJ1-2; V: TRBV6-5
CDR3: CASRETGLAVDEQFF; J: TRBJ2-1; V: TRBV28